The TCR beta chain described here comes from a study of blood T cell repertoires in COVID-19. The overall study: Sources were T cells, B-cell-depleted T cells, or PBMCs; the material itself was cDNA or gDNA.

The V gene lost 5 bases and the J gene lost 2 bases, with 13 bases spanning the gap. Per germline, CDR1 MDHEN and CDR2 SYDVKM. CDR3 length: 14 amino acids. Here immunoSEQ multiplex PCR was the method, and the copy in TCRdb shows in-frame clones only, minus some. This table has 95,000 to 100,000 clones, about 89% appearing once. The chain recombines TRBV28 with TRBJ2-7; a weak D match, TRBD1 (5 bases). This receptor was taken from a man in his fifties or sixties with acute or convalescent COVID-19. The material sequenced was peripheral blood. The CDR3 bases are TGTGCCAGCAGTCTTACAGGCCCGGCCTACGAGCAGTACTTC. Residues: CASSLTGPAYEQYF.